This TCR beta chain was found in a study of cytotoxic CD8 clonotypes in ibrutinib-treated CLL. Background on the study: By median around 74 months, approximately twelve had progressed and 14 stayed remitted; responses had been 2 complete and about 24 partial. The average sample held about 260,000 productive templates and 85,000 to 100,000 productive rearrangements. Specimens for response were gathered following a median 12 months of therapy, spanning 6 to 36. Study observations and caveats: Clonality at baseline surpassed age-matched healthy donors and tracked circulating CD8+ T-cell counts.

Sequenced by immunoSEQ multiplex PCR; TCRdb stores in-frame clones only, minus some. Of nearly 50,000 clones in the sample, 57% were seen once. This clone came up a few times. The antigen is not known. The material was PBMCs, obtained after 24 months of ibrutinib treatment. This clonotype originated in a human donor with chronic lymphocytic leukemia.

The CDR3 sequence is CATGGAWGGAISTDTQYF. CDR3 in DNA: TGTGCCACCGGCGGGGCTTGGGGGGGAGCCATTAGCACAGATACGCAGTATTTT. The rearrangement links TRBV10-3 to TRBJ2-3; 7 bases are shared with TRBD2. This CDR3 has 18 residues. Per the germline V gene, CDR1 is ENHRY and CDR2 is SYGVKD. J was trimmed by 0 bases and V by 10 bases; bases with no gene match: 19.